This TCR beta chain was obtained from a study of shared clonotypes between healthy human individuals. Libraries were prepared by immunoSEQ multiplex PCR; TCRdb keeps only in-frame clonotypes and omits some of them. The sample includes 2 million to 3 million clones, over 85% of them seen just once. The donors, all of them Caucasian adults, lived in Nashville, Tennessee. The J segment lost 1 base and the V segment lost 5 bases, leaving 5 bases of the junction unmatched. Germline V gene sequence: CDR1 SGHRS, CDR2 YFSETQ. CDR3 length: 15 amino acids. The chain is built from TRBV5-1 and TRBJ2-7; 11 bases agree with TRBD1. The source is a man between 18 and 35 years old in good health. Some clones in this sample may be carry-over from other donors' samples. Material for sequencing was naive CD4+ T cells from PBMCs. As to subset: CD45RA+ positively selected. For the CDR3, the DNA is TGCGCCAGCAGATCCGGGACAGGGGGATCCTACGAGCAGTACTTC. Translating gives CASRSGTGGSYEQYF.